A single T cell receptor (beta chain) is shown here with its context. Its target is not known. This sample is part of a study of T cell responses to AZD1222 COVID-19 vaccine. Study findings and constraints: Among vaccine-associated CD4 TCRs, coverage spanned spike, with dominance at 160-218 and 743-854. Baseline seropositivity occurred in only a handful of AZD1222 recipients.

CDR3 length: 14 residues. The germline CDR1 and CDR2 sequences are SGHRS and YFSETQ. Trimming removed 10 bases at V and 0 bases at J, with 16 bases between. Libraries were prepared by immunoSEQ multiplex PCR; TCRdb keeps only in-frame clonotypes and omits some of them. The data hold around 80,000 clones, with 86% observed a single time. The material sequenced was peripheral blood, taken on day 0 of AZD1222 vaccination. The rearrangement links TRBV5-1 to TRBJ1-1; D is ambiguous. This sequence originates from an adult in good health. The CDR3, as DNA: TGCGCCTCCAACCCTCGGAAGATGAACACTGAAGCTTTCTTT. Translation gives CASNPRKMNTEAFF.